Reported below is one T cell receptor (beta chain). Its antigen has not been determined. Base-call qualities are not available, and no considerably larger clone is one nucleotide away. The sample originates from a study of T cell responses to AZD1222 COVID-19 vaccine (dated by TCRdb to the early 2020s). Some background on the complete study: Because spike-specific TCR depth and breadth did not differ between the two schedules, AZD1222 recipients who got a second dose at roughly 4 weeks were pooled with those who got a second dose at roughly 12 weeks. TCR sequencing covered 230 to 250 trial participants: 207 given two doses of AZD1222 and about 26 given two doses of MenACWY control vaccine. Enrollment into the trials was organized by age into subgroups of 18-55, 56-69 and 70-plus years, and those subgroups contained about 160, 30 and 59 TCR-sequenced participants, respectively. The study at large found these results: Only six or seven AZD1222 recipients were SARS-CoV-2 seropositive at baseline, limiting conclusions about previously exposed vaccinees. Because no day 14 peak-response samples were available, repertoires were characterized only after the peak T cell response. In the small 56-69-year group, the increase in depth fell short of significance, most likely because of low power. Nearly half of unique spike-specific TCRs reportedly recognized epitopes outside regions mutated in the B.1.351 and B.1.1.7 variants. A significant rise in spike-specific TCR breadth and depth was observed after two AZD1222 doses relative to day 0 and relative to MenACWY recipients. The whole spike protein was spanned by vaccine-associated CD4 TCRs, and dominant responses were seen in regions 160-218 and 743-854. Most participants were white British and females outnumbered males, and the authors suggested that clonal diversity may have been underestimated.

Trimmed from V: 2 bases; trimmed from J: 3 bases; junction bases lacking a gene match: 10. The germline V gene yields SGHDN for CDR1 and FVKESK for CDR2. The CDR3 starts with the cysteine, ends with the phenylalanine, and has 17 residues. Only the CDR3 DNA is retained, 51 bases long and in frame from the first base. The CDR3 regions of human TCRbeta chains were analyzed by immunosequencing. The authors processed their data as follows. TCRs in the repertoires were compared against a reference library of SARS-CoV-2-specific TCRs that had been generated with the MIRA antigen-specificity platform. Breadth meant the fraction of unique TCRs that were SARS-CoV-2-associated, whereas depth meant the fraction of total T cells that were SARS-CoV-2-associated. Using the MIRA data, every spike-specific TCR was mapped to the spike region that the TCR reacted to and assigned to either a CD4 or a CD8 class. Log10-transformed breadth and depth values were compared by one-way ANOVA with Sidak's multiple comparisons tests. TCRdb stores this immuneACCESS table with in-frame sequences only. Part of the clones is absent; in the studies checked, under half of the shortfall reflects unresolved V genes, and no reason is known for the rest. V, J and clone size are those of that table, while D and trimming were read from the DNA. Recorded for this sample are more than 140,000 clones; 89% of them occurred a single time. Of the sample, under 3.5% is held by the ten largest clones.

The time point tag for this specimen amounts to: baseline before first vaccination. Samples from vaccinated people were obtained from the UK trials COV001 and COV002, which included a single-blind randomized controlled phase 2/3 trial of AZD1222 (ChAdOx1 nCoV-19) in healthy adults. For TCRbeta chain sequencing, PBMC samples were collected from trial participants at day 0 and at day 28 after the second dose. This specimen consisted of peripheral blood, obtained on day 0 of AZD1222 vaccination. The TCR was taken from an adult in good health. Recombination joined TRBV14 with TRBJ1-1; 9 of the junction bases match TRBD1. The CDR3 loop reads CASSQKERDRAYTEAFF. DNA sequence: TGTGCCAGCAGCCAAAAGGAGCGGGACAGGGCTTACACTGAAGCTTTCTTT. Beyond the CDR3, the reference TRBV14 and TRBJ1-1 genes provide the residues; the full variable domain reads: EAGVTQFPSHSVIEKGQTVTLRCDPISGHDNLYWYRRVMGKEIKFLLHFVKESKQDESGMPNNRFLAERTGGTYSTLKVQPAELEDSGVYFCASSQKERDRAYTEAFFGQGTRLTVV.